This entry features one TCR beta chain sequence. The sample is drawn from a study of T-cell reconstitution after alpha-beta-depleted transplantation in children. Unique molecular identifiers were used in preparing the TCRbeta library. TCRdb reprocessed the PCR reads via MiXCR and lists one record per CDR3 protein. The profile shows about 640,000 distinct CDR3 sequences, around 17% of them singletons. CDR3 length equals 16 residues. With V trimmed by 6 bases and J by 0 bases, 7 bases remained unmatched. This chain joins TRBV12-3 or TRBV12-4 and TRBJ1-4, with 7 bases aligning to TRBD1. Sequenced material: PBMCs from the stem cell graft donor, taken from the stem cell graft. The sequence was obtained from a human donor who donated a stem cell graft to a child with acute myeloid leukemia. CDR3 amino acids: CASSSGQASTNEKLFF. The CDR3 DNA follows: TGTGCCAGCAGCTCCGGACAGGCCTCAACTAATGAAAAACTGTTTTTT.